What follows are 24 T cell receptor beta chains derived from one specimen sequenced in a study of T cells in Graves' hyperthyroidism and ophthalmopathy. There were TCR beta CDR3 regions amplified from RNA transcripts. HTBI primers were employed in a first-round RT-PCR of the TCR CDR3. TCRdb independently ran MiXCR on the multiplex PCR reads; one entry per CDR3 protein. The sample includes under 450,000 distinct CDR3 sequences, about 15% of them seen just once. Source material: blood. These receptors were obtained from a woman aged 18-29 years with Graves' hyperthyroidism.

This clonotype was seen more than once but under ten times. This rearrangement joins TRBV6-1 to TRBJ2-7, with D uncertain. CDR1 is MNHNS, CDR2 SASEGT, per germline. Trimming took 2 bases from V and 5 from J, leaving 19 bases between them. The CDR3 is made up of 16 amino acids. The CDR3 region is CASSELAGGGNDEQYF. CDR3 coding DNA: TGTGCCAGCAGTGAATTAGCCGGTGGTGGGAATGACGAGCAGTACTTC.

The sample holds many counts of this clonotype. The chain recombines TRBV20-1 with TRBJ1-5; 10 nucleotides align to TRBD1. In germline, CDR1 is DFQATT, CDR2 SNEGSKA (reference sequence). V shed 1 base and J 6 bases; nucleotides not matched to a gene: 9. The CDR3 totals 16 residues. CDR3 in amino acids: CSARGAGTGAVQPQHF. Written as DNA, the CDR3 is TGCAGTGCTAGAGGGGCCGGGACAGGGGCGGTTCAGCCCCAGCATTTT.

This clonotype was counted many times. J is TRBJ2-4 and V is TRBV5-1; D assignment may be TRBD1 or TRBD2 (6 bases each). This CDR3 is built from 15 residues. V was shortened by 2 bases and J by 5 bases, with 14 bases between the two germline ends. Germline V gene data show CDR1 as SGHRS and CDR2 as YFSETQ. The CDR3 loop reads CASSFATGAQNIQYF. DNA for the CDR3: TGCGCCAGCAGCTTTGCGACGGGGGCCCAAAACATTCAGTACTTC.

This clonotype was observed at least ten times. The chain carries TRBV2 and TRBJ2-2; the match to TRBD1 covers 12 bases. The V segment lost 6 bases and the J segment 4 bases; nucleotides outside the gene matches: 9. CDR1 and CDR2 (germline): SNHLY, FYNNEI. This CDR3 is 17 amino acids long. CDR3 nucleotide sequence: TGTGCCAGCAGCGTGGATGGGACAGGGGGCAGCACCGGGGAGCTGTTTTTT. As protein: CASSVDGTGGSTGELFF.

This clonotype was seen repeatedly, ten times or more. CDR3 in amino acids: CASSIGGTYEQYF. In DNA, the CDR3 is TGCGCCAGCAGCATTGGGGGTACCTACGAGCAGTACTTC. The chain links TRBV5-1 to TRBJ2-7; either TRBD1 or TRBD2 may supply D (5 bases each). CDR1 is SGHRS, CDR2 YFSETQ, per germline. V was pared by 4 bases and J by 2 bases, with 10 bases between. This CDR3 has 13 amino acids.

V is TRBV24-1 and J is TRBJ2-3, with TRBD2 identical over 13 bases. The CDR3 contains 14 residues. Germline V gives CDR1 KGHDR, CDR2 SFDVKD. V gave up 10 bases and J gave up 8 bases; unmatched junction bases: 8. The CDR3 loop reads CATTSGRAHVTQYF. The CDR3 DNA follows: TGTGCCACTACTAGCGGGAGGGCCCATGTTACGCAGTATTTT.

This clonotype has a count of ten or more. The rearrangement uses TRBV7-2 and TRBJ2-5, with 8 bases matching TRBD2. The CDR3 covers 18 residues. V lost 0 bases, J lost 2 bases, and 11 bases stayed unmatched. CDR1 and CDR2 (germline): SGHTA, FQGNSA. The CDR3 here is CASSLAIYSGAEQETQYF. The CDR3 nucleotides read TGTGCCAGCAGCTTAGCTATCTATAGCGGGGCCGAACAAGAGACCCAGTACTTC.

The rearrangement links TRBV7-6 to TRBJ2-5; D possibly uses TRBD1 or TRBD2 (5 bases each). V was clipped by 5 bases and J by 5 bases, with 9 bases between them. CDR1 and CDR2 from the germline V gene are SGHVS and FNYEAQ. This CDR3 has 12 residues. The CDR3 DNA is TGTGCCAGCAGCCAGTGGGGGGAGACCCAGTACTTC. Its translation: CASSQWGETQYF.

This clonotype appeared many times. The chain links TRBV3-1 to TRBJ2-7; D is unclear. The V end lost 4 bases, the J end lost 5 bases, and 21 bases lay between the germline ends. CDR3 length equals 16 residues. Germline lookup yields CDR1 LGHDT and CDR2 YNNKEL (reference sequence). CDR3 coding DNA: TGTGCCAGCAGCCCGTGGCACCCCCCCCTCCGGGACGAGCAGTACTTC. Protein sequence: CASSPWHPPLRDEQYF.

The rearrangement joins TRBV5-1 to TRBJ2-2, with 7 bases aligning to TRBD2. V lost 0 bases and J lost 6; bases outside the gene matches: 17. In germline, CDR1 is SGHRS, CDR2 YFSETQ. The CDR3 extends over 19 amino acids. Here the CDR3 DNA reads TGCGCCAGCAGCTTGGATAAGCGAACCGAGGCGGGAGCATCCGGGGAGCTGTTTTTT. Its translation is CASSLDKRTEAGASGELFF. Full variable domain (rest looked up from reference TRBV5-1 and TRBJ2-2): KAGVTQTPRYLIKTRGQQVTLSCSPISGHRSVSWYQQTPGQGLQFLFEYFSETQRNKGNFPGRFSGRQFSNSRSEMNVSTLELGDSALYLCASSLDKRTEAGASGELFFGEGSRLTVL.

This clonotype was picked up many times. This rearrangement joins TRBV7-9 to TRBJ2-1; no reliable D call. The germline V gene encodes CDR1 SEHNR and CDR2 FQNEAQ (reference sequence). V lost 7 bases, J lost 8 bases, and 12 bases lay in between. The CDR3 loop spans 12 amino acids. DNA for the CDR3: TGTGCCAGCACCCTAAGTCCCCATGAGCAGTTCTTC. Protein sequence: CASTLSPHEQFF.

This clonotype was observed a few times. The chain couples TRBV6-1 to TRBJ2-7; tentatively, D is TRBD1 or TRBD2 (7 bases each). V lost 7 bases and J lost 2, with 21 bases in between. The CDR3 consists of 16 residues. Germline CDR1 MNHNS, CDR2 SASEGT. CDR3 nucleotide sequence: TGTGCCAGCAAGAAGAAAAGCGGGACAGTAACCTACGAGCAGTACTTC. It is translated as CASKKKSGTVTYEQYF.

The chain carries TRBV5-8 and TRBJ2-2, with D possibly TRBD2 on 6 matching bases. Trimming pared 0 bases from V and 2 bases from J, leaving 11 bases between. The CDR3 sequence is 16 residues long. Germline V gene lookup returns CDR1 SGHTS and CDR2 YDEGEE. CDR3 DNA sequence: TGTGCCAGCAGCTTGGATGGCGGGATAAACACCGGGGAGCTGTTTTTT. Its protein product is CASSLDGGINTGELFF.

J is TRBJ2-1 and V is TRBV20-1; a possible D gene is TRBD1 (6 bases). CDR3 size: 14 residues. V gave up 3 bases and J gave up 3 bases, with 12 bases separating them. Germline lookup yields CDR1 DFQATT and CDR2 SNEGSKA (reference sequence). CDR3 in DNA: TGCAGTGCTAGTGTGGGGGCCCTCTACAATGAGCAGTTCTTC. Protein sequence: CSASVGALYNEQFF.

Ten or more counts support this clonotype. The chain employs TRBV2 and TRBJ1-4; D gene ambiguous. CDR1 and CDR2 (germline): SNHLY, FYNNEI. With 5 bases removed from V and 5 bases from J, the gap between germline ends came to 15 bases. The CDR3 is made up of 15 amino acids. CDR3 sequence: CASSRTGNLNEKLFF. CDR3 sequence (DNA): TGTGCCAGCAGTCGTACGGGGAATTTGAATGAAAAACTGTTTTTT.

There are many counts of this clonotype. The V and J genes are TRBV20-1 and TRBJ2-7; unclear D gene. Trimming shortened V by 3 bases and J by 1 base, and 13 bases separated the two germline ends. The CDR3 is made up of 14 amino acids. CDR1 is DFQATT, CDR2 SNEGSKA, per germline (reference sequence). CDR3 bases: TGCAGTGCTAGTAATTGGCGCCGGTCCTACGAGCAGTACTTC. Its protein is CSASNWRRSYEQYF.

Comment on this clonotype: A read error may be the cause here, since a much bigger clone is one base away. The genes are TRBV12-3 or TRBV12-4 and TRBJ2-1, with 7 bases matching TRBD1. CDR3 length: 14 amino acids. The CDR3 sequence is CASRSPETGLRQLF. The DNA of the CDR3 is TGTGCCAGCAGGAGCCCCGAGACAGGGTTAAGGCAGCTCTTC.

The sample holds many counts of this clonotype. The chain uses TRBV20-1 and TRBJ2-7; D may be TRBD1 (5 bases). CDR1 and CDR2 (germline): DFQATT, SNEGSKA (reference sequence). The CDR3 runs to 10 residues. The V gene lost 3 bases and the J gene lost 5 bases, with 5 bases spanning the gap. CDR3 sequence: CSASRDEQYF. DNA of the CDR3: TGCAGTGCTAGCAGGGACGAGCAGTACTTC.

This clonotype was recorded many times. This chain links TRBV3-1 with TRBJ1-2; 12 nucleotides match TRBD1. The CDR3 consists of 16 residues. Germline V gene lookup returns CDR1 LGHDT and CDR2 YNNKEL (reference sequence). The junction had 14 bases not matched to a gene; V was cut back by 7 bases and J by 8 bases. CDR3 region: CASTPGQGALTKGYTF. The CDR3 DNA follows: TGTGCCAGCACCCCGGGACAGGGGGCCCTAACTAAGGGCTACACCTTC.

The V call is TRBV6-2 or TRBV6-3, the J call TRBJ1-2; D is perhaps TRBD1 (6 bases). The V end lost 6 bases, the J end lost 4 bases, and 9 bases lay between the germline ends. CDR1 is MNHEY, CDR2 SVGEGT, per germline. The CDR3 covers 12 residues. This CDR3 is CASRTGPYGYTF. CDR3 in DNA: TGTGCCAGCAGGACAGGCCCCTATGGCTACACCTTC.

This clonotype came up a few times. The V and J genes are TRBV19 and TRBJ2-1, with TRBD2 matching over 8 bases. Germline lookup yields CDR1 LNHDA and CDR2 SQIVND (reference sequence). The CDR3 length is 16 residues. V gave up 2 bases and J gave up 2 bases; unmatched junction bases: 5. CDR3 in amino acids: CASSISGGTAYNEQFF. The CDR3 nucleotides read TGTGCCAGTAGTATAAGCGGGGGCACAGCCTACAATGAGCAGTTCTTC.

Details on this clonotype: A clone one base away is much larger, so this may be a read error. The CDR3 coding sequence is TGTGCCAGCGGCCCCCTAGCGGGAGGGGAAGAGACCCAGTACTTC. Translation gives CASGPLAGGEETQYF. The chain carries TRBV5-6 and TRBJ2-5; 12 bases match TRBD2. J gave up 3 bases and V 7 bases, and 7 bases lay outside the gene matches. This CDR3 has 15 amino acids. CDR1 is SGHDT and CDR2 is YYEEEE in the germline V gene. The full variable domain, with the rest looked up from reference TRBV5-6 and TRBJ2-5, is DAGVTQSPTHLIKTRGQQVTLRCSPKSGHDTVSWYQQALGQGPQFIFQYYEEEERQRGNFPDRFSGHQFPNYSSELNVNALLLGDSALYLCASGPLAGGEETQYFGPGTRLLVL.

CDR3 DNA sequence: TGTGCCAGTAGTATTTCTGTCTGGAGCCGTAGCGATGAGCAGTTCTTC. Amino acid sequence: CASSISVWSRSDEQFF. The chain employs TRBV19 and TRBJ2-1; tentative D call: TRBD2 (5 bases). The V end was cut by 3 bases, the J end by 8 bases, with 20 bases between. Germline CDR1 reads LNHDA; CDR2 reads SQIVND (reference sequence). The CDR3 sequence is 16 residues long.

This chain uses TRBV18 with TRBJ1-5, with D perhaps TRBD1 (5 bases). This CDR3 is built from 15 residues. Germline assignment: CDR1 KGHSH and CDR2 LQKENI. Deletions cut 3 bases from V and 1 base from J, with 10 bases between. The CDR3 coding sequence is TGTGCCAGCTCACCGGGACCCATGAGCAATCAGCCCCAGCATTTT. It specifies CASSPGPMSNQPQHF.